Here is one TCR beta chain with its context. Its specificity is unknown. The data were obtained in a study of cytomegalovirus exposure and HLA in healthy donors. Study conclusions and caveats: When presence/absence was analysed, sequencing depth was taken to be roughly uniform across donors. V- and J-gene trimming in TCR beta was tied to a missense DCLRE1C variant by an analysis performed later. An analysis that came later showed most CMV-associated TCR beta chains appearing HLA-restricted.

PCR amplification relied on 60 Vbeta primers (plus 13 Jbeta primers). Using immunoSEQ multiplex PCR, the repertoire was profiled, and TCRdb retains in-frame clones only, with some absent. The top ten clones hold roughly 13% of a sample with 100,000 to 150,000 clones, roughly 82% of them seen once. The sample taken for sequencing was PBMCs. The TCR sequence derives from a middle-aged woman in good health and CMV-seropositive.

CDR3 nucleotide sequence: TGTGCCAGCAGTCCTCCGGGACAGGGAGCCTATGGCTACACCTTC. It is translated as CASSPPGQGAYGYTF. This chain uses TRBV28 with TRBJ1-2, with TRBD1 matching 9 bases. V shed 5 bases, J shed 4 bases, and the junction held 8 bases outside the gene matches. Germline V gene lookup returns CDR1 MDHEN and CDR2 SYDVKM. CDR3 length: 15 residues.